This is a list of T cell receptor beta chains from one sample in a study of early T cells in non-severe SARS-CoV-2 infection. Using its own MiXCR run on the 5' RACE reads, TCRdb lists one record per CDR3 protein. The table lists about 48,000 distinct CDR3 sequences, about 9.2% of them singletons. Sample: whole blood. These receptors were obtained from an adult who was a healthcare worker with PCR-confirmed SARS-CoV-2 infection or an uninfected control (not recorded which). The CDR3 runs from the conserved cysteine through the conserved F or W. D genes are given only for firm matches. Expanded clones get a size class; other rows say once, few or many, or leave the size out.

TRBJ2-7 | TRBV6-5 | . | . | CASRSSYEQYF | TGTGCCAGCAGAAGCTCCTACGAGCAGTACTTC
TRBJ2-6 | TRBV18 | many | . | CASSPRGPSSGANVLTF | TGTGCCAGCTCACCCCGGGGTCCCTCCTCTGGGGCCAACGTCCTGACTTTC
TRBJ2-7 | TRBV19 | . | TRBD1 | CASGRDRSYEQYF | TGTGCCAGTGGCCGGGACAGGTCCTACGAGCAGTACTTC
TRBJ1-1 | TRBV12-3/TRBV12-4 | many | . | CASSFGLTEAFF | TGTGCCAGCAGTTTCGGGCTGACTGAAGCTTTCTTT
TRBJ1-5 | TRBV20-1 | many | TRBD1 | CSGLGQGGNQPQHF | TGCAGTGGGCTGGGACAGGGAGGAAATCAGCCCCAGCATTTT
TRBJ2-7 | TRBV28 | many | TRBD2 | CASSSPAGTRYEQYF | TGTGCCAGCAGCTCCCCGGCCGGGACTAGGTACGAGCAGTACTTC
TRBJ2-7 | TRBV27 | many | TRBD1 | CASSGLDRGEQYF | TGTGCCAGCAGTGGCCTGGACAGGGGCGAGCAGTACTTC
TRBJ2-5 | TRBV18 | few | TRBD2 | CASSPGLAHQETQYF | TGTGCCAGCTCCCCCGGACTAGCGCACCAAGAGACCCAGTACTTC
TRBJ2-7 | TRBV18 | many | TRBD2 | CASSPPLGLAGVYEQYF | TGTGCCAGCTCACCACCACTAGGACTAGCGGGAGTATACGAGCAGTACTTC
TRBJ2-5 | TRBV6-2/TRBV6-3 | many | . | CASSRTGIQTQYF | TGTGCCAGCAGTCGTACAGGGATTCAGACCCAGTACTTC
TRBJ2-1 | TRBV7-9 | . | . | CASSLGGTSYNEQFF | TGTGCCAGCAGCTTAGGCGGGACCTCCTACAATGAGCAGTTCTTC
TRBJ2-7 | TRBV28 | many | . | CASGHYEQYF | TGTGCCTCAGGACACTACGAGCAGTACTTC
TRBJ2-2 | TRBV27 | many | . | CASSLRGPGAGELFF | TGTGCCAGCAGTTTACGCGGACCTGGGGCCGGGGAGCTGTTTTTT
TRBJ2-1 | TRBV9 | few | . | CASSVVDFSYNEQFF | TGTGCCAGCAGCGTAGTCGACTTCTCCTACAATGAGCAGTTCTTC
TRBJ2-2 | TRBV7-9 | few | . | CARQGDFSGNTGELFF | TGTGCCAGACAAGGGGATTTCTCCGGGAACACCGGGGAGCTGTTTTTT
TRBJ1-1 | TRBV2 | few | . | CASTGGYSNTEAFF | TGTGCCAGCACGGGGGGTTATTCGAACACTGAAGCTTTCTTT
TRBJ2-1 | TRBV4-1 | few | . | CASTERGGNYNEQFF | TGCGCCAGCACCGAAAGGGGGGGGAACTACAATGAGCAGTTCTTC
TRBJ2-3 | TRBV18 | . | . | CASSSGVGSTDTQYF | TGTGCCAGCTCATCAGGGGTCGGGAGCACAGATACGCAGTATTTT
TRBJ2-1 | TRBV20-1 | few | TRBD2 | CSARDSLAGLNEQFF | TGCAGTGCTAGAGATTCGCTAGCGGGACTCAATGAGCAGTTCTTC
TRBJ1-1 | TRBV6-2/TRBV6-3 | many | . | CASTPREGEAFF | TGTGCCAGCACCCCTAGGGAAGGTGAAGCTTTCTTT
TRBJ1-1 | TRBV11-2 | few | . | CASSSLPENTEAFF | TGTGCCAGCAGCTCTTTACCAGAGAACACTGAAGCTTTCTTT
TRBJ2-1 | TRBV5-4 | many | . | CASSLVGTREPREYNEQFF | TGTGCCAGCAGCTTGGTTGGCACAAGGGAACCACGAGAATACAATGAGCAGTTCTTC
TRBJ2-1 | TRBV19 | many | TRBD1 | CASSLGTGGLNEQFF | TGTGCCAGTAGCCTAGGGACAGGGGGCCTAAATGAGCAGTTCTTC